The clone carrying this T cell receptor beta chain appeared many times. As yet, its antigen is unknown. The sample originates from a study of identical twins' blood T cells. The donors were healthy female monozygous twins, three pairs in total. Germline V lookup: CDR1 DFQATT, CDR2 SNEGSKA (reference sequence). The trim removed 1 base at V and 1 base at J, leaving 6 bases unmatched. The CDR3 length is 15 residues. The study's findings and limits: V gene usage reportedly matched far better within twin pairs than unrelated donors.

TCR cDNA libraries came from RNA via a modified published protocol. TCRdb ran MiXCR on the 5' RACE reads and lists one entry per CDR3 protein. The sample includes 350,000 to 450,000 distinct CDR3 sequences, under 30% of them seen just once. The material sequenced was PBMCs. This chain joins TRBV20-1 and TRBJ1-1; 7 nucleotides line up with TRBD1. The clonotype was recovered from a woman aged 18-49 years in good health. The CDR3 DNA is TGCAGTGCTAGAGCCCACAGACAGGGGAACACTGAAGCTTTCTTT. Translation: CSARAHRQGNTEAFF.